One T cell receptor beta chain is described in this entry. Across roughly 25 US areas, participants ranged in age from 18 to 89 years. Symptom resolution, clearance, or two negative PCRs marked donors in Cohort 3 as recovered. The data are from a study of blood T cell repertoires in COVID-19. Study information: Sources were T cells, B-cell-depleted T cells, or PBMCs; the material itself was cDNA or gDNA.

Produced via immunoSEQ multiplex PCR; TCRdb's table is partial and in-frame only. The sample carries approximately 290,000 clones, more than 80% recorded once. The receptor's source is a woman aged 30 to 39 who had recovered from COVID-19. Sequenced input: PBMCs or T cells enriched from blood (not recorded which).

CDR3: CASSQDEGANNEKLFF. CDR3 DNA: TGCGCCAGCAGCCAAGATGAGGGGGCCAATAATGAAAAACTGTTTTTT. The V call is TRBV4-3, the J call TRBJ1-4, with 7 bases fitting TRBD1. The CDR3 sequence is 16 residues long. Unmatched junction bases numbered 5, after V lost 0 bases and J lost 4 bases. Germline CDR1 reads LGHNA; CDR2 reads YSLEER.